Following are 13 T cell receptor beta chains from one sample sequenced in a study of early T cells in non-severe SARS-CoV-2 infection. One entry per CDR3 protein, called by TCRdb with MiXCR from the 5' RACE reads. The table lists approximately 42,000 distinct CDR3 sequences, around 7% of them singletons, with roughly 4.3% in the top ten. The sequenced sample consisted of whole blood. These receptors came from an adult who was a healthcare worker with PCR-confirmed SARS-CoV-2 infection or an uninfected control (not recorded which).

This clonotype appeared a few times. The chain carries TRBV7-6 and TRBJ1-6; 7 bases are a match to TRBD1. Germline assignment: CDR1 SGHVS and CDR2 FNYEAQ. This CDR3 has 15 residues. Trimming at V came to 0 bases and at J to 7 bases, leaving 3 bases not matched to a gene. In DNA, the CDR3 is TGTGCCAGCAGCTTAGCGAGGGACAGCAATTCACCCCTCCACTTT. It encodes CASSLARDSNSPLHF.

This clonotype has only a few counts. The chain employs TRBV9 and TRBJ1-2; no clear D gene. Germline loops: CDR1 SGDLS, CDR2 YYNGEE. The V end was cut by 0 bases, the J end by 4 bases, with 13 bases between. The CDR3 loop spans 15 amino acids. The CDR3 here is CASSVDPAIGYGYTF. In DNA, the CDR3 is TGTGCCAGCAGCGTAGATCCCGCCATAGGCTATGGCTACACCTTC.

This clonotype came up many times. J is TRBJ2-1 and V is TRBV7-2; 10 bases are a match to TRBD2. CDR3 length: 16 amino acids. The ends lost 5 bases at V and 4 bases at J; junction bases unmatched: 8. CDR1 is SGHTA, CDR2 FQGNSA, per germline. The CDR3 protein is CASSPIAGGPYNEQFF. The CDR3 DNA is TGTGCCAGCAGCCCCATAGCGGGGGGCCCGTACAATGAGCAGTTCTTC.

The gene calls are TRBV6-2 or TRBV6-3 and TRBJ1-4, with D unresolved. V was trimmed by 2 bases and J by 0 bases, leaving 4 bases between them. The CDR3 is 14 amino acids. CDR1 is MNHEY, CDR2 SVGEGT, per germline. This CDR3 is CASSYLTTNEKLFF. The CDR3 DNA follows: TGTGCCAGCAGTTACCTGACAACTAATGAAAAACTGTTTTTT.

This chain connects TRBV2 to TRBJ2-2, with 7 bases aligning to TRBD2. Per germline, CDR1 SNHLY and CDR2 FYNNEI. J gave up 5 bases and V 6 bases, and 0 bases lay outside the gene matches. The CDR3 spans 12 residues. Here the CDR3 reads CASRGGTGELFF. The DNA of the CDR3 is TGTGCCAGCAGGGGGGGGACCGGGGAGCTGTTTTTT. Looking up the rest from reference TRBV2 and TRBJ2-2 gives the full variable domain: EPEVTQTPSHQVTQMGQEVILRCVPISNHLYFYWYRQILGQKVEFLVSFYNNEISEKSEIFDDQFSVERPDGSNFTLKIRSTKLEDSAMYFCASRGGTGELFFGEGSRLTVL.

This clonotype has just a few counts. The chain couples TRBV7-8 to TRBJ2-2; D not resolved. Germline V gene lookup returns CDR1 SGHVS and CDR2 FQNEAQ. The CDR3 has 12 residues. V shed 5 bases and J shed 6 bases, with 7 bases lying between them. The CDR3 here is CASSRSAGELFF. CDR3 DNA sequence: TGTGCCAGCAGCCGGAGCGCCGGGGAGCTGTTTTTT.

This clonotype was seen only a few times. This chain joins TRBV18 and TRBJ2-5, with D possibly TRBD1 on 5 matching bases. The CDR3 totals 13 residues. V was clipped by 6 bases and J by 2 bases, with 10 bases between them. Looked up from germline, CDR1 is KGHSH and CDR2 is LQKENI. Here the CDR3 reads CASSPPGQETQYF. The CDR3 region has the DNA TGTGCCAGCTCCCCCCCAGGGCAAGAGACCCAGTACTTC.

The table lists this clonotype with a few counts. The chain employs TRBV9 and TRBJ2-7; TRBD1 aligns across 9 bases. Germline CDR1 and CDR2: SGDLS and YYNGEE. V dropped 0 bases and J dropped 4; count of bases not matched to a gene: 5. CDR3 size: 15 residues. The CDR3 DNA sequence: TGTGCCAGCAGCGTAGGGCACAGGGGGCTGTACGAGCAGTACTTC. Translating gives CASSVGHRGLYEQYF.

In nucleotides, the CDR3 is TGTGCCAGCAGCGTAGCTTGGGGCAGGGGGCAAGCTTTCTTT. It specifies CASSVAWGRGQAFF. The genes are TRBV9 and TRBJ1-1; TRBD1 matches at 8 bases. CDR3 length equals 14 residues. Germline V gene lookup returns CDR1 SGDLS and CDR2 YYNGEE. V was pared by 0 bases and J by 9 bases, with 7 bases of the junction left unmatched.

This clonotype was seen more than once but under ten times. V is TRBV6-5 and J is TRBJ1-4, with 10 bases fitting TRBD1. The germline V gene encodes CDR1 MNHEY and CDR2 SVGAGI. CDR3 length: 19 residues. V shed 0 bases, J shed 4 bases, and the junction held 11 bases outside the gene matches. CDR3 DNA sequence: TGTGCCAGCAGTTACTCGACGGCCGGCGGGACAGGGGTTAATGAAAAACTGTTTTTT. This sequence encodes CASSYSTAGGTGVNEKLFF.

The chain joins TRBV5-1 to TRBJ1-1, with D possibly TRBD1 on 6 matching bases. V was pared by 0 bases and J by 4 bases, with 10 bases between. Germline V CDR1 and CDR2: SGHRS, YFSETQ. The CDR3 length is 14 residues. CDR3 protein: CASSLARGGTEAFF. CDR3 nucleotide sequence: TGCGCCAGCAGCTTGGCCAGGGGTGGCACTGAAGCTTTCTTT.

This clonotype was counted between two and nine times. The chain recombines TRBV5-6 with TRBJ2-4; D possibly corresponds to TRBD2 (5 bases). Germline lookup yields CDR1 SGHDT and CDR2 YYEEEE. V was pared by 0 bases and J by 10 bases, with 5 bases between. The CDR3 is made up of 11 amino acids. The CDR3, as DNA: TGTGCCAGCAGCTTGGCGGGGATTCAGTACTTC. Translating it yields CASSLAGIQYF. Complete variable domain (other parts from reference TRBV5-6 and TRBJ2-4): DAGVTQSPTHLIKTRGQQVTLRCSPKSGHDTVSWYQQALGQGPQFIFQYYEEEERQRGNFPDRFSGHQFPNYSSELNVNALLLGDSALYLCASSLAGIQYFGAGTRLSVL.

This chain links TRBV20-1 with TRBJ1-5; D is unresolved. The germline CDR1 and CDR2 sequences are DFQATT and SNEGSKA (reference sequence). The CDR3 runs to 13 residues. V lost 3 bases and J 0 bases, leaving 6 bases between the germline ends. Written as DNA, the CDR3 is TGCAGTGCTAGTTCTTATAGCAATCAGCCCCAGCATTTT. Translated, it gives CSASSYSNQPQHF.